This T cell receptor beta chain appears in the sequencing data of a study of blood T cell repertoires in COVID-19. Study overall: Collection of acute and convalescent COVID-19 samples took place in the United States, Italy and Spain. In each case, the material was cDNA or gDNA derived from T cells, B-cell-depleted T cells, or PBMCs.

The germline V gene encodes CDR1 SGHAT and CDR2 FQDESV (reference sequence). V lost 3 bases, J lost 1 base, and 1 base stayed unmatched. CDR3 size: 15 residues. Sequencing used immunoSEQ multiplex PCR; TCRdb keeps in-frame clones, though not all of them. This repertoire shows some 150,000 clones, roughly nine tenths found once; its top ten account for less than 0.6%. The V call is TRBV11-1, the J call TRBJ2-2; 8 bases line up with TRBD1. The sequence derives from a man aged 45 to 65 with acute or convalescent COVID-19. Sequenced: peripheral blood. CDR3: CASSFGTGNTGELFF. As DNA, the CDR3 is TGTGCCAGCAGCTTCGGGACAGGGAACACCGGGGAGCTGTTTTTT.